This T cell receptor beta chain was profiled in a study of blood T cell repertoires in COVID-19. The data were produced by immunoSEQ multiplex PCR, yet TCRdb's version contains in-frame clones alone and is incomplete. Found here are about 180,000 clones, approximately 86% of them singletons; the top ten hold 15% to 20%. Participants were aged 18 to 89 years from around 26 US areas. Self-reported history from a screening survey and questionnaire set each donor's cohort. Cohort 3 donors counted as recovered after two negative PCRs, clearance, or resolved symptoms. CDR3 length equals 13 residues. The V end was cut by 6 bases, the J end by 5 bases, with 13 bases between.

The rearrangement uses TRBV12-3 or TRBV12-4 and TRBJ1-2, with a possible D match to TRBD1 (5 bases). This TCR came from a man in his 60s who had recovered from COVID-19. The specimen was PBMCs or T cells enriched from blood (not recorded which). CDR3 amino acids: CASSETPGYGYTF. For the CDR3, the DNA is TGTGCCAGCAGCGAAACCCCAGGGTATGGCTACACCTTC.